These T cell receptor beta chains were read from a single sample in a study of T cell responses to AZD1222 COVID-19 vaccine. The assay was immunoSEQ multiplex PCR, and TCRdb's table has in-frame clones only and misses some. The sample lists around 65,000 clones, 76% occurring once. The sample here was peripheral blood, taken on day 0 of AZD1222 vaccination. These receptors originate from an adult in good health. The CDR3 runs from the conserved cysteine through the conserved F or W. D genes are given only for firm matches. Some rows have no size entry. The others give once, few or many, or a class for an expanded clone.

TGTGCCAGCAGAAAAGGGACTGAGGATGAGCAGTTCTTC | CASRKGTEDEQFF | TRBJ2-1 | - | TRBV12-3/TRBV12-4 | -
TGTGCCAGCAGCTTGGGGGGGAACACTGAAGCTTTCTTT | CASSLGGNTEAFF | TRBJ1-1 | - | TRBV6-5 | -
TGCGCCAGCAGCCAGGAGAGGGCCTCCTACAATGAGCAGTTCTTC | CASSQERASYNEQFF | TRBJ2-1 | - | TRBV4-1 | -
TGTGCCAGCAGCCAAGTGGACAACAATGAGCAGTTCTTC | CASSQVDNNEQFF | TRBJ2-1 | - | TRBV4-2 | -
TGTGCCAGCAGCTTAGGGCAAACCATCACTGAAGCTTTCTTT | CASSLGQTITEAFF | TRBJ1-1 | - | TRBV7-2 | -
TGTGCCAGCAGCCTACAAGGTATCGCAGGGCCGTACACTGAAGCTTTCTTT | CASSLQGIAGPYTEAFF | TRBJ1-1 | - | TRBV13 | -
TGTGCCAGTACCGCCACAGGGGACTATGGCTACACCTTC | CASTATGDYGYTF | TRBJ1-2 | - | TRBV19 | TRBD1
TGTGCCAGCAGCCAAGATTGGACGGGGCCCGCCTACAATGAGCAGTTCTTC | CASSQDWTGPAYNEQFF | TRBJ2-1 | - | TRBV14 | -
TGTGCCAGCAGCCTAGTCGGTCGCGCGAACACTGAAGCTTTCTTT | CASSLVGRANTEAFF | TRBJ1-1 | few | TRBV5-5 | -
TGTGCCAGCGCAGGGGGCTATAATTCACCCCTCCACTTT | CASAGGYNSPLHF | TRBJ1-6 | medium-sized | TRBV11-2 | TRBD1
TGTGCCAGCAGGTCCCCAGGGGAAGAAAAACTGTTTTTT | CASRSPGEEKLFF | TRBJ1-4 | once | TRBV6-5 | -
TGTGCCATCAGTGAGTCGAACAGCCAGGGGGCGGCCTATGGCTACACCTTC | CAISESNSQGAAYGYTF | TRBJ1-2 | - | TRBV10-3 | TRBD1
TGCGCCAGCAGCCACGGGGCAGGGGGGACCGGGGAGCTGTTTTTT | CASSHGAGGTGELFF | TRBJ2-2 | - | TRBV4-3 | -
TGTGCCAGCAGCTTAGCAGGCCTAGCGGGGAACGAGCAGTACTTC | CASSLAGLAGNEQYF | TRBJ2-7 | - | TRBV7-9 | TRBD2
TGTGCCAGCAGTGAAGCTCCTGGAAACACCATATATTTT | CASSEAPGNTIYF | TRBJ1-3 | - | TRBV6-1 | -
TGTGCCAGCAGCTGGGGGCTAGGCGCCTACGAGCAGTACTTC | CASSWGLGAYEQYF | TRBJ2-7 | few | TRBV5-8 | -
TGTGCCAGCAGCGTTGACAGCTATGGCTACACCTTC | CASSVDSYGYTF | TRBJ1-2 | once | TRBV5-5 | -
TGTGCCAGCAGTTACTGGGGACCCGCCTACGAGCAGTACTTC | CASSYWGPAYEQYF | TRBJ2-7 | - | TRBV6-2/TRBV6-3 | -
TGTGCCAGCAGTTACGGGACAGGGAACGGCTACACCTTC | CASSYGTGNGYTF | TRBJ1-2 | - | TRBV6-2/TRBV6-3 | TRBD1
TGTGCCAGCAACCCCCAGGGGGGAAACAATCAGCCCCAGCATTTT | CASNPQGGNNQPQHF | TRBJ1-5 | - | TRBV6-2/TRBV6-3 | TRBD1
TGTGCCAGCAGCTCTCGGGACAGGGAACTTAACTATGGCTACACCTTC | CASSSRDRELNYGYTF | TRBJ1-2 | - | TRBV7-9 | TRBD1
TGTGCCAGCAGCTTAAAGGCTTCTTTTAATGAAAAACTGTTTTTT | CASSLKASFNEKLFF | TRBJ1-4 | - | TRBV7-2 | -
TGTGCCAGCAGCTTAGACGCAGGGGGGTCCTACGAGCAGTACTTC | CASSLDAGGSYEQYF | TRBJ2-7 | - | TRBV7-2 | -
TGTGCCAGCAGTTTTAGACCGAGCTCTGGAAACACCATATATTTT | CASSFRPSSGNTIYF | TRBJ1-3 | - | TRBV9 | -
TGTGCCAGCAGCTTAATCCCCTCTCCGGGACTAGCGGGGTTTAGCTCCTACAATGAGCAGTTCTTC | CASSLIPSPGLAGFSSYNEQFF | TRBJ2-1 | - | TRBV7-3 | TRBD2
TGTGCCAGCAGCTTACAACAGTACAATGAGCAGTTCTTC | CASSLQQYNEQFF | TRBJ2-1 | - | TRBV7-7 | -
TGTGCCAGCAGCACCCAACAGGGCCTCTATGGCTACACCTTC | CASSTQQGLYGYTF | TRBJ1-2 | - | TRBV7-2 | -
TGTGCCAGCAATAGACAGTCTTTTAACACTGAAGCTTTCTTT | CASNRQSFNTEAFF | TRBJ1-1 | - | TRBV2 | -
TGTGCCACAAGATACACAGGGGGACTGAACACTGAAGCTTTCTTT | CATRYTGGLNTEAFF | TRBJ1-1 | - | TRBV10-3 | TRBD1
TGTGCCAGTAGTGGGACTACGGACAGGGAGGACCCCTACGAGCAGTACTTC | CASSGTTDREDPYEQYF | TRBJ2-7 | - | TRBV19 | -
TGTGCCACTCGGGACGGACAGGCCAATCAGCCCCAGCATTTT | CATRDGQANQPQHF | TRBJ1-5 | - | TRBV7-2 | TRBD1
TGTGCCAGTAGCTCGACAGGGCCTAATGAAAAACTGTTTTTT | CASSSTGPNEKLFF | TRBJ1-4 | once | TRBV19 | TRBD1
TGTGCCAGCAGTTACTCCTCAGGGGACAATGAGCAGTTCTTC | CASSYSSGDNEQFF | TRBJ2-1 | - | TRBV6-2/TRBV6-3 | -
TGTGCCAGCAGCTTTGCCAGACAGAATTCACCCCTCCACTTT | CASSFARQNSPLHF | TRBJ1-6 | - | TRBV7-8 | -
TGTGCCAGCAAAATAAACAGGGTCGCTGAAGCTTTCTTT | CASKINRVAEAFF | TRBJ1-1 | - | TRBV6-5 | -
TGTGCCAGCAGCTTTCTTGCGGGGGGGAGCACAGATACGCAGTATTTT | CASSFLAGGSTDTQYF | TRBJ2-3 | - | TRBV7-2 | TRBD2
TGTGCCAGCAGGCGAACAGGGATCAACGAGCAGTACTTC | CASRRTGINEQYF | TRBJ2-7 | - | TRBV7-2 | -
TGTGCCAGCAGTGACTCCGGGACGACCACAGATACGCAGTATTTT | CASSDSGTTTDTQYF | TRBJ2-3 | few | TRBV6-4 | -
TGTGCCAGCAGTGAAATGTTCGTGAAGGGGAGTCAGCCCCAGCATTTT | CASSEMFVKGSQPQHF | TRBJ1-5 | - | TRBV6-1 | -
TGTGCCAGCAGCCAAGTCGAGTCTCGGAGGGATTCACCCCTCCACTTT | CASSQVESRRDSPLHF | TRBJ1-6 | - | TRBV3-1/TRBV3-2 | -
TGTGCCACCCAGGTGGGCAGCTCTGGGGCCAACGTCCTGACTTTC | CATQVGSSGANVLTF | TRBJ2-6 | - | TRBV6-5 | -
TGTGCCAGCAGCTGGTCGAACGACAATGAGCAGTTCTTC | CASSWSNDNEQFF | TRBJ2-1 | once | TRBV7-2 | -
TGTGCCAGCAGTGCAACCGGACAGGGTGGACAGCCCCAGCATTTT | CASSATGQGGQPQHF | TRBJ1-5 | few | TRBV28 | TRBD1
TGCAGCGTCGGGACAGGCGTTAGCAATCAGCCCCAGCATTTT | CSVGTGVSNQPQHF | TRBJ1-5 | - | TRBV29-1 | TRBD1
TGCGCCAGCAGCCAAGATTGGGGTGGGGAGCAGTACTTC | CASSQDWGGEQYF | TRBJ2-7 | - | TRBV4-1 | -
TGCAGCGGCGAGGGGGGGACCGGGGAGCTGTTTTTT | CSGEGGTGELFF | TRBJ2-2 | - | TRBV29-1 | -
TGTGCCAGCAGACCCCCGGCAGGGCCTATCCACGAGCAGTACTTC | CASRPPAGPIHEQYF | TRBJ2-7 | - | TRBV14 | -
TGTGCCAGCAGCTTGTCAGGGGACTATGGCTACACCTTC | CASSLSGDYGYTF | TRBJ1-2 | - | TRBV5-5 | -
TGTGCCAGCAGCCAAGGGACCGACCGCAATGAGCAGTTCTTC | CASSQGTDRNEQFF | TRBJ2-1 | many | TRBV4-2 | -
TGTGCCAGCAGCTTATCGCGCGTATCCCAGTACGAGCAGTACTTC | CASSLSRVSQYEQYF | TRBJ2-7 | few | TRBV7-8 | -
TGTGCCAGCAGGCAAACAGGGAACACTGAAGCTTTCTTT | CASRQTGNTEAFF | TRBJ1-1 | once | TRBV12-3/TRBV12-4 | -
TGTGCCAGCAGCTTAGCGTCGACAGTCACTGAAGCTTTCTTT | CASSLASTVTEAFF | TRBJ1-1 | few | TRBV11-2 | -
TGCAGCGTTGGGACCCGACCGACAGATACGCAGTATTTT | CSVGTRPTDTQYF | TRBJ2-3 | - | TRBV29-1 | -
TGCGCCAGCAGCGGGCAGTATAATTCACCCCTCCACTTT | CASSGQYNSPLHF | TRBJ1-6 | once | TRBV4-3 | -
TGTGCCAGTAGGATCTCTGATACGGGAAGCAATCAGCCCCAGCATTTT | CASRISDTGSNQPQHF | TRBJ1-5 | - | TRBV19 | -
TGTGCCAGCAGCCAGGACATGATCGGGGGCATGAACACTGAAGCTTTCTTT | CASSQDMIGGMNTEAFF | TRBJ1-1 | - | TRBV7-2 | -
TGTGCCAGCAGTGACTCGTTTTATCCCCAGCATTTT | CASSDSFYPQHF | TRBJ1-5 | - | TRBV25-1 | -
TGTGCCAGCAGCCATCTATACACAGCTAACTATGGCTACACCTTC | CASSHLYTANYGYTF | TRBJ1-2 | - | TRBV3-1/TRBV3-2 | -